This T cell receptor (beta chain) was captured by sequencing in a study of shared clonotypes between healthy human individuals. Study-wide results and caveats: Limitation of the genetic and exposure-history diversity represented came from the few donors. Apart from blood, nothing was sampled; tissue repertoires likely differ.

Within Nashville, Tennessee resided all donors, each a Caucasian adult. Spread over ten immunoSEQ deep assay plates, unsorted PBMC DNA underwent sequencing. Assay used: immunoSEQ multiplex PCR; TCRdb lists only in-frame clones, some missing. Seen here are about 490,000 clones, roughly 85% observed once, and the top ten hold approximately 12%. This clone has more than one count but fewer than ten. The antigen is undetermined. The CDR3 has 13 residues. Deletions cut 5 bases from V and 2 bases from J, with 10 bases between. The V gene's germline CDR1 is SGHVS and CDR2 FQNEAQ. The specimen sequenced was PBMCs. The genes are TRBV7-8 and TRBJ2-7; the D is unclear. The clonotype originates from a woman aged 40 to 50 in good health. Some clones in this sample may be carry-over from other donors' samples. The CDR3 nucleotides are TGTGCCAGCAGCCCTGTTGCTACCTACGAGCAGTACTTC. Translation gives CASSPVATYEQYF.